What follows are 5 T cell receptor beta chains derived from one specimen sequenced in a study of T cell repertoires in cytomegalovirus infection. One entry per CDR3 protein results from TCRdb running MiXCR on the reads. Of 480,000 or so distinct CDR3 sequences in the sample, about 11% are singletons; the top ten hold 10% to 13%. Sequenced input: PBMCs. The receptors were sampled from a human donor in good health (CMV status not recorded). Some clones in this sample may be carry-over from other donors' samples.

The sample holds many counts of this clonotype. This sequence joins TRBV11-2 and TRBJ2-3; a possible D gene is TRBD1 (5 bases). The ends were cut back, 1 base at V and 5 bases at J, with 19 bases in the middle. Germline CDR1 is SGHAT and CDR2 is FQNNGV. The CDR3 has 17 amino acids. CDR3: CASSLGTGNGLGDTQYF. CDR3 bases: TGTGCCAGCAGCTTAGGTACAGGCAACGGTTTAGGAGATACGCAGTATTTT.

This clonotype was detected ten times or more. V and J are TRBV6-6 and TRBJ2-5; TRBD1 might be the D (5 bases). The CDR3 has 13 amino acids. Between the trimmed V and J ends, which lost 6 bases and 5 bases, there was a span of 13 bases. Per the germline V gene, CDR1 is MNHNY and CDR2 is SVGAGI (reference sequence). In DNA, the CDR3 is TGTGCCAGCAGCTCCAGGGATGCGGAGACCCAGTACTTC. It translates to CASSSRDAETQYF.

This clonotype was picked up many times. This rearrangement joins TRBV12-3 or TRBV12-4 to TRBJ2-3; no clear D. This CDR3 spans 12 amino acids. Trimming took 6 bases from V and 5 from J, leaving 9 bases between them. CDR3 amino acids: CASSNTIDTQYF. The CDR3 coding sequence is TGTGCCAGCAGCAATACCATAGATACGCAGTATTTT.

This clonotype was seen ten or more times. The chain employs TRBV28 and TRBJ2-3, with TRBD2 matching 9 bases. CDR1 MDHEN and CDR2 SYDVKM come from the germline V gene. The J segment lost 9 bases and the V segment lost 5 bases, leaving 6 bases of the junction unmatched. The CDR3 runs 13 residues. CDR3 nucleotides: TGTGCCAGCAGTGGGGGTAGCGGGAGCACGCAGTATTTT. Amino acid sequence: CASSGGSGSTQYF.

Many counts were recorded for this clonotype. The rearrangement links TRBV5-4 to TRBJ2-5; TRBD2 matches 9 bases. Germline values: CDR1 SGHNT, CDR2 YYREEE (reference sequence). The ends lost 2 bases at V and 1 base at J; junction bases unmatched: 3. The length of the CDR3 is 15 residues. CDR3 loop: CASSLPGLAQETQYF. Written as DNA, the CDR3 is TGTGCCAGCAGCTTACCGGGACTAGCCCAAGAGACCCAGTACTTC.